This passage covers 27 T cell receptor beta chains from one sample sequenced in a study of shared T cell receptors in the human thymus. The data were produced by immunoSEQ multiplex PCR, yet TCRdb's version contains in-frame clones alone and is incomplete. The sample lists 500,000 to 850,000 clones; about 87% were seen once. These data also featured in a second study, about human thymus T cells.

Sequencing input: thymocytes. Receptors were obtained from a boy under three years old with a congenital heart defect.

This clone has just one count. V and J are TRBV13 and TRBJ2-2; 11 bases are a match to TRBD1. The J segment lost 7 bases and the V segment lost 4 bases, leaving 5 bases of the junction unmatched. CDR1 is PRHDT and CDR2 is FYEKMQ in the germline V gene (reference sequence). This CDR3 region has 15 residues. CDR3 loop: CASSSDRGLVGELFF. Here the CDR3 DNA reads TGTGCCAGCAGCTCGGACAGGGGGCTCGTCGGGGAGCTGTTTTTT.

The CDR3 bases are TGTGCCAGCAGTTACGGACAGGGGGTAGGTGGCTACACCTTC. This codes for CASSYGQGVGGYTF. V is TRBV28 and J is TRBJ1-2, with 10 nucleotides matching TRBD1. Germline CDR1 is MDHEN and CDR2 is SYDVKM. The length of the CDR3 is 14 residues. V shed 4 bases, J shed 7 bases, and the junction held 6 bases outside the gene matches.

The CDR3: CASSIEGPTVGNEQFF. The CDR3 DNA reads as TGTGCCAGTAGTATAGAGGGCCCTACCGTCGGTAATGAGCAGTTCTTC. The rearrangement joins TRBV19 to TRBJ2-1, with D unclear. Per the germline V gene, CDR1 is LNHDA and CDR2 is SQIVND (reference sequence). The CDR3 contains 16 residues. Deletions cut 0 bases from V and 7 bases from J, with 16 bases between.

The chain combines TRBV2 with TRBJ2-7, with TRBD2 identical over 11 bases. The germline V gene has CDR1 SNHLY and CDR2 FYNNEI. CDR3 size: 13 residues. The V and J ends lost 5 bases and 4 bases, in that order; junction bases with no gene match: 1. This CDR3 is CASSLAGGYEQYF. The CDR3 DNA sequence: TGTGCCAGCAGTCTAGCGGGAGGTTACGAGCAGTACTTC.

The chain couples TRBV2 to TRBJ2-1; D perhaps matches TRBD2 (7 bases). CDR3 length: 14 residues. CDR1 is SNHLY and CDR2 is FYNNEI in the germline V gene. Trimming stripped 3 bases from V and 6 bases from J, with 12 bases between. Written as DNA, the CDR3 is TGTGCCAGCAGTGAGGGGGGGCCGGGCAATGAGCAGTTCTTC. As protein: CASSEGGPGNEQFF.

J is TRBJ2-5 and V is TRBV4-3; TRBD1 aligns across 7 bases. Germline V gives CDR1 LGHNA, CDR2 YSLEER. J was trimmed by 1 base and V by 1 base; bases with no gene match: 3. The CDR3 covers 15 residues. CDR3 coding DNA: TGCGCCAGCAGCCAAGCGGGACAGTTCCAAGAGACCCAGTACTTC. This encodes CASSQAGQFQETQYF.

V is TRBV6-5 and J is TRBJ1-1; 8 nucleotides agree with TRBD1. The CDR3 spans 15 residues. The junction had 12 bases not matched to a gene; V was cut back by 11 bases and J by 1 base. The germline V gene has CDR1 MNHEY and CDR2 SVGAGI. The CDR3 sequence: CASNIRDRRNTEAFF. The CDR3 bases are TGTGCCTCCAACATCCGGGACAGGCGGAACACTGAAGCTTTCTTT.

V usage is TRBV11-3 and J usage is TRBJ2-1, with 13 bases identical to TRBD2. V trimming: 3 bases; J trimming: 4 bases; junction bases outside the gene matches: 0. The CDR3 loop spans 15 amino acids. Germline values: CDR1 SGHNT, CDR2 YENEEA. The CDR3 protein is CASSLGLAGYNEQFF. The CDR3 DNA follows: TGTGCCAGCAGCTTGGGACTAGCGGGGTACAATGAGCAGTTCTTC.

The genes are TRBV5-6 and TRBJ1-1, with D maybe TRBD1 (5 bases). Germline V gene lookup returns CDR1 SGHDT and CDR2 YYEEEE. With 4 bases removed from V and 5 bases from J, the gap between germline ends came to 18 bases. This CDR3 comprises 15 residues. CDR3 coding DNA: TGTGCCAGCAGCCCACCCCCAGGGAGGGATACTGAAGCTTTCTTT. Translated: CASSPPPGRDTEAFF.

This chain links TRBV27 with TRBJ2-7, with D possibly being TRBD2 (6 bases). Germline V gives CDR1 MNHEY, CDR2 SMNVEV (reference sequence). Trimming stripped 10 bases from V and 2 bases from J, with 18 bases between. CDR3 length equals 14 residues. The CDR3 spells CATRLRDSTYEQYF. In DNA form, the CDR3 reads TGTGCCACCAGACTCCGGGACTCAACCTACGAGCAGTACTTC.

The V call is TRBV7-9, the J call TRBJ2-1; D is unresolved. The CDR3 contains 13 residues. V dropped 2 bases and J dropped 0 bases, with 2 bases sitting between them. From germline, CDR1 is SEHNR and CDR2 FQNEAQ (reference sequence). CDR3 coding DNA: TGTGCCAGCAGCTTATACTCCTACAATGAGCAGTTCTTC. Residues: CASSLYSYNEQFF.

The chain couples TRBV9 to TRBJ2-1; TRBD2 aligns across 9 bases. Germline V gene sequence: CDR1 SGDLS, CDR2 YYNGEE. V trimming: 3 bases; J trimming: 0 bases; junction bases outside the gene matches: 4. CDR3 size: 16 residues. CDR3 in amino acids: CASSGSGRGSYNEQFF. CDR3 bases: TGTGCCAGCAGCGGTAGCGGGAGAGGCTCCTACAATGAGCAGTTCTTC. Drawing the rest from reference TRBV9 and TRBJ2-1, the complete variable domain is DSGVTQTPKHLITATGQRVTLRCSPRSGDLSVYWYQQSLDQGLQFLIQYYNGEERAKGNILERFSAQQFPDLHSELNLSSLELGDSALYFCASSGSGRGSYNEQFFGPGTRLTVL.

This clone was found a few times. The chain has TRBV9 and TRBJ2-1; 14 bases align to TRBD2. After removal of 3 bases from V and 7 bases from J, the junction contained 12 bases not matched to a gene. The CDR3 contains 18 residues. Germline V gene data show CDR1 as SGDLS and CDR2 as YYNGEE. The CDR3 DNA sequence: TGTGCCAGCAGCGGAGGGACTAGCGGGAGAGAAGTACTGAATGAGCAGTTCTTC. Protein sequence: CASSGGTSGREVLNEQFF.

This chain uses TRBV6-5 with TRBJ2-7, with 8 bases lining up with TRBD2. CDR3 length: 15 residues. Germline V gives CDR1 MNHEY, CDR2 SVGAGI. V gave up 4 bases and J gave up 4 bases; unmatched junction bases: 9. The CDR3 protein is CASSSPPGGDYEQYF. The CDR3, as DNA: TGTGCCAGCAGTTCCCCTCCGGGGGGGGATTACGAGCAGTACTTC.

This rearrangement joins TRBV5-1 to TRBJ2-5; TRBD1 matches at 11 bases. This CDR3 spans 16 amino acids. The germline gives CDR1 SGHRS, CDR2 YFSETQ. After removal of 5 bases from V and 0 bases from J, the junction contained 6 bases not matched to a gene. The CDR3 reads CASRPGTGGDQETQYF. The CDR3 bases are TGCGCCAGCAGACCCGGGACAGGGGGAGACCAAGAGACCCAGTACTTC. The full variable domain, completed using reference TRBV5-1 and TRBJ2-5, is KAGVTQTPRYLIKTRGQQVTLSCSPISGHRSVSWYQQTPGQGLQFLFEYFSETQRNKGNFPGRFSGRQFSNSRSEMNVSTLELGDSALYLCASRPGTGGDQETQYFGPGTRLLVL.

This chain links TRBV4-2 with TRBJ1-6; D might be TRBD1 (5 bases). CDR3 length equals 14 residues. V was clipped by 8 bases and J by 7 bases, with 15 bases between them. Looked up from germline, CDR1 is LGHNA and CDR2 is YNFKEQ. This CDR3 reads CASRRGGRNSPLHF. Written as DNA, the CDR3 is TGTGCCAGCCGACGCGGGGGGAGGAATTCACCCCTCCACTTT.

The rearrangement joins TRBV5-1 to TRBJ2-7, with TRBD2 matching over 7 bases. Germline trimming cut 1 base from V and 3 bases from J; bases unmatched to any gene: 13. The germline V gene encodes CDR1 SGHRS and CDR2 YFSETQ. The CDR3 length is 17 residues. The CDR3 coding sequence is TGCGCCAGCAGCTTGAATGGTGGGCTAGCGGACCTCTACGAGCAGTACTTC. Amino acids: CASSLNGGLADLYEQYF.

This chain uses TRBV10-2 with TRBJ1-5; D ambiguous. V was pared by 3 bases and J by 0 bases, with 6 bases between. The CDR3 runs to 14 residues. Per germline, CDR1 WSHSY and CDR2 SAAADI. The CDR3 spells CASSDGYSNQPQHF. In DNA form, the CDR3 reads TGCGCCAGCAGTGACGGTTATAGCAATCAGCCCCAGCATTTT.

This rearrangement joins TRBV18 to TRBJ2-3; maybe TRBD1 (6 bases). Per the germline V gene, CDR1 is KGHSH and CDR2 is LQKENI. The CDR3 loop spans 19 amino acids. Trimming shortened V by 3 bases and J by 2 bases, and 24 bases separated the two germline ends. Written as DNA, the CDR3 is TGTGCCAGCTCACCCCCTACCCACCGACAGGTCCTTATCACAGATACGCAGTATTTT. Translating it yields CASSPPTHRQVLITDTQYF.

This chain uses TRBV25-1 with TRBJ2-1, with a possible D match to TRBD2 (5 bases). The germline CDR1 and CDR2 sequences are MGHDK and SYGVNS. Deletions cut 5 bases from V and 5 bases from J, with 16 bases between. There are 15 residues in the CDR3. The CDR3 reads CASSPRLISHNEQFF. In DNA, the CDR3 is TGTGCCAGCAGTCCTCGACTAATTTCTCACAATGAGCAGTTCTTC.

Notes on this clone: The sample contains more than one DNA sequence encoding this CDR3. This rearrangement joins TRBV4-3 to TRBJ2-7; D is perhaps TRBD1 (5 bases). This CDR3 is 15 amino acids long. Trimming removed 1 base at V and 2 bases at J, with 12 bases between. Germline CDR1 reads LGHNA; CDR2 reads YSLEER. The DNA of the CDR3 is TGCGCCAGCAGCCAAGGAGTTCAGGGCCCCTACGAGCAGTACTTC. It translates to CASSQGVQGPYEQYF.

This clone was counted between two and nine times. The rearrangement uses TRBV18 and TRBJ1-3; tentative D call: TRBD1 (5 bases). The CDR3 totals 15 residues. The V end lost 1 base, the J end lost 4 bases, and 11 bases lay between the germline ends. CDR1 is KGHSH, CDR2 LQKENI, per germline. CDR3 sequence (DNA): TGTGCCAGCTCACCACGGGACTTGGGCGGAAACACCATATATTTT. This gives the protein CASSPRDLGGNTIYF. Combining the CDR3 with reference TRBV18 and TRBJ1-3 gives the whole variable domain NAGVMQNPRHLVRRRGQEARLRCSPMKGHSHVYWYRQLPEEGLKFMVYLQKENIIDESGMPKERFSAEFPKEGPSILRIQQVVRGDSAAYFCASSPRDLGGNTIYFGEGSWLTVV.

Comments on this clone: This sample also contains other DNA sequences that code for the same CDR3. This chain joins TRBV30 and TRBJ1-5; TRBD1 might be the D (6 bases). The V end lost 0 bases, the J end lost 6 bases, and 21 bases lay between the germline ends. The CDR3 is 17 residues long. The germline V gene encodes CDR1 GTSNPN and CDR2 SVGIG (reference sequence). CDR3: CAWSVYDPRGGGQPQHF. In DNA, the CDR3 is TGTGCCTGGAGTGTATACGATCCCAGGGGTGGGGGTCAGCCCCAGCATTTT.

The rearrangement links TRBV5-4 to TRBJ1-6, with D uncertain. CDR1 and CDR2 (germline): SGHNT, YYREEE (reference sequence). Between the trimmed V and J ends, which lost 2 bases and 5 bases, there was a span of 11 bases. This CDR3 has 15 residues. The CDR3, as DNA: TGTGCCAGCAGCTTCAGGCGGGTAGATAATTCACCCCTCCACTTT. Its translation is CASSFRRVDNSPLHF.

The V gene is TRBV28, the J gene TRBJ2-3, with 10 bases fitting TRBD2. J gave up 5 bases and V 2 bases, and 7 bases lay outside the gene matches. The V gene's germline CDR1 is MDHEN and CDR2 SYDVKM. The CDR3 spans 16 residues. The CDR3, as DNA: TGTGCCAGCAGTTTAAGGCTAGCGGGAGTTGTAGATACGCAGTATTTT. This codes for CASSLRLAGVVDTQYF.

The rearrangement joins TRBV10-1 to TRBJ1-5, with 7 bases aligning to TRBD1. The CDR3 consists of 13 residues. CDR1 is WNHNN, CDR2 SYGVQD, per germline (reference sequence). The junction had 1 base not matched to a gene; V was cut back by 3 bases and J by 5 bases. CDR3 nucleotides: TGCGCCAGCAGTGACAGGGGGGATCAGCCCCAGCATTTT. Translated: CASSDRGDQPQHF.

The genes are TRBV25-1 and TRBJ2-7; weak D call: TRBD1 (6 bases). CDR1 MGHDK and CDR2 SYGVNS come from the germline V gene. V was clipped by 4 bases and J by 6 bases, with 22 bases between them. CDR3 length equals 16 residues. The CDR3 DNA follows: TGTGCCAGCAGTGCCCCACCACAGGGCAGGGCAGCCGAGCAGTACTTC. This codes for CASSAPPQGRAAEQYF.